Shown below are 20 T cell receptor beta chains from a single sample sequenced in a study of blood T cell repertoires in COVID-19. TCRdb keeps only in-frame clones here, not all; method: immunoSEQ multiplex PCR. Of approximately 150,000 clones in the sample, approximately 85% were seen once. Sequencing was done on a sample of peripheral blood. The receptor source for this set is a man aged 55 to 70 with active or convalescent COVID-19.

This chain connects TRBV28 to TRBJ2-1; tentatively, D is TRBD1 (5 bases). This CDR3 has 15 amino acids. Germline V gene sequence: CDR1 MDHEN, CDR2 SYDVKM. Trimming took off 5 bases at V and 2 bases at J, with 13 bases between the two ends. The CDR3 nucleotides read TGTGCCAGCAGTCCACGGGCGACAGCCTACAATGAGCAGTTCTTC. This sequence encodes CASSPRATAYNEQFF.

The V and J genes are TRBV18 and TRBJ2-3; D is possibly TRBD2 (5 bases). Trimming removed 6 bases at V and 6 bases at J, with 22 bases between. The CDR3 sequence is 16 residues long. Germline V gene sequence: CDR1 KGHSH, CDR2 LQKENI. CDR3 sequence reads: CASSLPGYSADDTQYF. DNA of the CDR3: TGTGCCAGCTCCCTTCCGGGATACTCAGCAGATGATACGCAGTATTTT. The variable domain in full, completed from reference TRBV18 and TRBJ2-3, reads NAGVMQNPRHLVRRRGQEARLRCSPMKGHSHVYWYRQLPEEGLKFMVYLQKENIIDESGMPKERFSAEFPKEGPSILRIQQVVRGDSAAYFCASSLPGYSADDTQYFGPGTRLTVL.

The gene calls are TRBV2 and TRBJ1-1; 8 nucleotides align to TRBD1. This CDR3 region has 12 residues. The V gene end was trimmed by 8 bases and the J gene end by 10 bases; junction bases not matched to a gene: 9. CDR1 is SNHLY and CDR2 is FYNNEI in the germline V gene. CDR3 residues: CASATGGYGAFF. For the CDR3, the DNA is TGTGCCAGCGCCACAGGGGGGTATGGAGCTTTCTTT.

The V and J genes are TRBV4-1 and TRBJ2-1; 8 bases line up with TRBD2. The CDR3 extends over 16 amino acids. CDR1 MGHRA and CDR2 YSYEKL come from the germline V gene. The ends lost 1 base at V and 2 bases at J; junction bases unmatched: 4. This CDR3 is CASSQAGGLAYNEQFF. The CDR3 DNA is TGCGCCAGCAGCCAAGCTGGGGGACTAGCCTACAATGAGCAGTTCTTC.

This clone came up a few times. V usage is TRBV19 and J usage is TRBJ1-5; no definite D call. The germline V gene encodes CDR1 LNHDA and CDR2 SQIVND (reference sequence). V was trimmed by 6 bases and J by 10 bases, leaving 22 bases between them. The CDR3 length is 15 residues. CDR3 DNA sequence: TGTGCCAGTAGACACGCGGAGGGCGATACTAATCCCCAGCATTTT. As protein: CASRHAEGDTNPQHF.

This sequence joins TRBV7-6 and TRBJ2-3; perhaps TRBD2 as D (5 bases). V was cut by 1 base and J by 1 base, with 15 bases left in between. In germline, CDR1 is SGHVS, CDR2 FNYEAQ. The CDR3 has 17 residues. The CDR3 sequence is CASSLGLARRGTDTQYF. The CDR3 coding sequence is TGTGCCAGCAGCTTAGGCTTAGCGCGAAGGGGCACAGATACGCAGTATTTT.

The chain links TRBV7-9 to TRBJ1-3; D unclear. With 4 bases removed from V and 0 bases from J, the gap between germline ends came to 7 bases. This CDR3 contains 14 residues. CDR1 and CDR2 from the germline V gene are SEHNR and FQNEAQ (reference sequence). The CDR3 loop is CASSSQRSGNTIYF. CDR3 nucleotides: TGTGCCAGCAGCTCCCAGCGCTCTGGAAACACCATATATTTT.

This clone was observed a handful of times. The sample has other DNA sequences that encode this CDR3 too. The chain combines TRBV5-1 with TRBJ1-4; D uncertain. Trimming took off 2 bases at V and 3 bases at J, with 8 bases between the two ends. This CDR3 spans 14 amino acids. Germline-derived CDR1 and CDR2 are SGHRS and YFSETQ. DNA of the CDR3: TGCGCCAGCAGCTTCGGCGGTTCTAATGAAAAACTGTTTTTT. Protein product: CASSFGGSNEKLFF.

The genes are TRBV29-1 and TRBJ1-1; a possible D gene is TRBD1 (6 bases). V lost 5 bases, J lost 0 bases, and 13 bases lay in between. Germline V CDR1 and CDR2: SQVTM, ANQGSEA. This CDR3 is built from 14 residues. CDR3 DNA sequence: TGCAGCGTTTGCCAGGGGAACATGAACACTGAAGCTTTCTTT. Its translation is CSVCQGNMNTEAFF.

This rearrangement joins TRBV28 to TRBJ2-7; D might be TRBD2 (5 bases). The CDR3 has 15 amino acids. Germline CDR1 and CDR2: MDHEN and SYDVKM. The germline V and J ends were trimmed by 7 bases and 0 bases, with 16 bases remaining between them. CDR3 DNA: TGTGCCAGCACCCCGGGTGGACTTAGCTCCTACGAGCAGTACTTC. Translation gives CASTPGGLSSYEQYF.

The chain couples TRBV19 to TRBJ1-2; tentative D call: TRBD1 (6 bases). Germline V gene lookup returns CDR1 LNHDA and CDR2 SQIVND (reference sequence). The V end lost 3 bases, the J end lost 4 bases, and 9 bases lay between the germline ends. The CDR3 is 13 residues long. In DNA, the CDR3 is TGTGCCAGTAGTATGAAACAGGGCTATGGCTACACCTTC. Encoded protein: CASSMKQGYGYTF.

This rearrangement joins TRBV5-1 to TRBJ2-2; 11 bases are a match to TRBD2. The CDR3 contains 19 residues. From germline, CDR1 is SGHRS and CDR2 YFSETQ. The V segment lost 0 bases and the J segment 3 bases; nucleotides outside the gene matches: 10. CDR3 loop: CASSLGHSGGAFDTGELFF. The CDR3 DNA is TGCGCCAGCAGCTTGGGTCATAGCGGGGGGGCCTTTGACACCGGGGAGCTGTTTTTT. Together with reference TRBV5-1 and TRBJ2-2, the CDR3 gives the full variable domain: KAGVTQTPRYLIKTRGQQVTLSCSPISGHRSVSWYQQTPGQGLQFLFEYFSETQRNKGNFPGRFSGRQFSNSRSEMNVSTLELGDSALYLCASSLGHSGGAFDTGELFFGEGSRLTVL.

The chain joins TRBV7-2 to TRBJ1-1; D might be TRBD1 (5 bases). There are 15 residues in the CDR3. The germline V gene has CDR1 SGHTA and CDR2 FQGNSA. The V and J ends lost 5 bases and 1 base respectively, with 14 bases between them. For the CDR3, the DNA is TGTGCCAGCAGCCCGGGACTGAATACGAACACTGAAGCTTTCTTT. Protein sequence: CASSPGLNTNTEAFF.

This CDR3 reads CASSLAKEPYTF. The CDR3 nucleotides are TGCGCCAGCAGCTTGGCCAAGGAGCCCTACACCTTC. This chain connects TRBV5-1 to TRBJ1-2; no reliable D call. CDR3 length: 12 amino acids. Germline V lookup: CDR1 SGHRS, CDR2 YFSETQ. V was trimmed by 0 bases and J by 10 bases, leaving 10 bases between them.

The chain couples TRBV10-1 to TRBJ2-4; 10 nucleotides line up with TRBD2. Germline-derived CDR1 and CDR2 are WNHNN and SYGVQD (reference sequence). V was clipped by 3 bases and J by 8 bases; unmatched bases: 4. The CDR3 runs to 14 residues. CDR3 DNA: TGCGCCAGCAGTGACGGGACTAGCGTTCACATTCAGTACTTC. Encoded protein: CASSDGTSVHIQYF.

This clone appeared once. V and J are TRBV2 and TRBJ1-1; tentative D call: TRBD1 (6 bases). Deletions cut 2 bases from V and 11 bases from J, with 12 bases between. The CDR3 extends over 12 amino acids. CDR1 is SNHLY and CDR2 is FYNNEI in the germline V gene. CDR3 amino acids: CASSETSGVAFF. CDR3 in DNA: TGTGCCAGCAGTGAAACTTCAGGGGTCGCTTTCTTT.

V and J are TRBV5-6 and TRBJ2-3, with a weak D call TRBD2 (6 bases). The germline gives CDR1 SGHDT, CDR2 YYEEEE. CDR3 length: 15 amino acids. V lost 0 bases, J lost 0 bases, and 8 bases lay in between. CDR3 amino acids: CASSLGAGSTDTQYF. In DNA, the CDR3 is TGTGCCAGCAGCTTGGGAGCGGGTAGCACAGATACGCAGTATTTT.

This clone has just a few counts. The rearrangement joins TRBV6-6 to TRBJ1-2, with D perhaps matching TRBD1 (5 bases). Between the trimmed V and J ends, which lost 0 bases and 6 bases, there was a span of 11 bases. The CDR3 is 14 residues long. The germline V gene encodes CDR1 MNHNY and CDR2 SVGAGI (reference sequence). CDR3 DNA sequence: TGTGCCAGCAGTTACTCACAGGACCGACATGGCTACACCTTC. It specifies CASSYSQDRHGYTF.

The chain has TRBV19 and TRBJ1-5; 7 bases agree with TRBD1. V lost 2 bases to trimming and J lost 3 bases; unmatched junction nucleotides: 4. The germline V gene encodes CDR1 LNHDA and CDR2 SQIVND (reference sequence). There are 15 residues in the CDR3. CDR3 residues: CASSISGTVNQPQHF. For the CDR3, the DNA is TGTGCCAGTAGTATATCGGGGACAGTCAATCAGCCCCAGCATTTT. The full variable domain, rest sourced from reference TRBV19 and TRBJ1-5, is DGGITQSPKYLFRKEGQNVTLSCEQNLNHDAMYWYRQDPGQGLRLIYYSQIVNDFQKGDIAEGYSVSREKKESFPLTVTSAQKNPTAFYLCASSISGTVNQPQHFGDGTRLSIL.

The chain joins TRBV5-4 to TRBJ2-1, with 14 bases identical to TRBD2. CDR1 is SGHNT, CDR2 YYREEE, per germline (reference sequence). The CDR3 length is 18 residues. V gave up 4 bases and J gave up 7 bases; unmatched junction bases: 13. The CDR3 reads CASSPLTSGRALGNEQFF. The CDR3 bases are TGTGCCAGCAGCCCATTGACTAGCGGGAGGGCCTTGGGTAATGAGCAGTTCTTC.